One TCR beta chain is described in this entry. The sample originates from a study of blood T cell repertoires in COVID-19. The overall study: Donors in the United States, Italy and Spain gave samples during acute or convalescent COVID-19.

In the authors' workflow: Estimates of nucleated cell counts were drawn from the amplification of reference gene primers. Repertoires were generated with immunoSEQ multiplex PCR, while TCRdb's copy carries only in-frame clones and drops some. That table furnishes V, J and clone size, whereas the DNA furnished D and trimming. The top ten hold around 6.2% of the sample, which has more than 100,000 clones, less than 90% seen once. Germline CDR1 is SGHDT and CDR2 is YYEEEE. The CDR3 contains 16 residues. V lost 0 bases and J lost 0; bases outside the gene matches: 5. The V and J genes are TRBV5-6 and TRBJ1-1; 7 bases map to TRBD1. The sample taken for sequencing was peripheral blood. The receptor's source is a human donor in a cohort sampled during active COVID-19. The CDR3 sequence: CASSLARDSMNTEAFF. CDR3 DNA: TGTGCCAGCAGCTTGGCCCGGGACAGCATGAACACTGAAGCTTTCTTT.